A selection of T cell receptor beta chains follows, all from one sample in a study of CD8+ T cells in alopecia areata. Assay used: immunoSEQ multiplex PCR; TCRdb lists only in-frame clones, some missing. Of 100,000 to 130,000 clones in the sample, 84% were seen once. The input for sequencing was CD8+ T cells sorted from blood, taken at week 24, from a patient treated with tofacitinib. These receptors came from a human donor with alopecia areata. Each CDR3 is given with its conserved first and last residue. D genes are given only for firm matches. Only part of the rows carry a size: once, few, many, or a class if the clone is expanded.

clone size,V gene,J gene,D gene,CDR3 DNA,CDR3 protein
-,TRBV7-2,TRBJ1-2,-,TGTGCCAGCAGCTTACGGGGGCTAACCCCGGCTAACTATGGCTACACCTTC,CASSLRGLTPANYGYTF
-,TRBV7-9,TRBJ1-2,-,TGTGCCAGCAGCTTGAAGGGGGGGCGTGGCTACACCTTC,CASSLKGGRGYTF
-,TRBV29-1,TRBJ1-1,-,TGCAGCGCCAGAGTGGGGGGCCCCGACACTGAAGCTTTCTTT,CSARVGGPDTEAFF
-,TRBV6-1,TRBJ2-5,-,TGTGCCATCAGTGAGTCGGGAGAAAACCAAGAGACCCAGTACTTC,CAISESGENQETQYF
-,TRBV10-2,TRBJ1-5,-,TGCGCCAGCAGTGAGCTCCGCAATCAGCCCCAGCATTTT,CASSELRNQPQHF
few,TRBV5-4,TRBJ2-3,-,TGTGCCAGCAGCTTGCAAGATACGCAGTATTTT,CASSLQDTQYF
-,TRBV6-5,TRBJ2-2,-,TGTGCCAGCACTTTTGGTACCGGGGAGCTGTTTTTT,CASTFGTGELFF
-,TRBV25-1,TRBJ2-7,-,TGTGCCAGCAGACAGGGTATCTACGAGCAGTACTTC,CASRQGIYEQYF
-,TRBV12-5,TRBJ2-1,-,TGTGCTAGTGGTTTCAAACCCCCGGATCCCCGTAACAATGAGCAGTTCTTC,CASGFKPPDPRNNEQFF
-,TRBV29-1,TRBJ2-3,TRBD1,TGCAGCGCCGCCCCAGGGGGTACAGATACGCAGTATTTT,CSAAPGGTDTQYF
-,TRBV5-1,TRBJ2-3,-,TGCGCCAGCAGCTTTGGCAGGGAAGCAGATACGCAGTATTTT,CASSFGREADTQYF
few,TRBV28,TRBJ2-3,-,TGTGCCAGCAGTTTCTCAGCAGATACGCAGTATTTT,CASSFSADTQYF
-,TRBV7-9,TRBJ1-2,-,TGTGCCAGCAGCCTCTCGAGGGGGGGACAAAAGAACGGCTACACCTTC,CASSLSRGGQKNGYTF
-,TRBV6-5,TRBJ2-5,-,TGTGCCAGCAGTTACTCTGGGGGGCTCCGGGAGACCCAGTACTTC,CASSYSGGLRETQYF
-,TRBV19,TRBJ2-7,TRBD1,TGTGCCAGTAGTATGGGACAGCTCTACGAGCAGTACTTC,CASSMGQLYEQYF
once,TRBV7-6,TRBJ2-7,TRBD2,TGTGCCAGCCGGGGGGGTTCAGGCTACGAGCAGTACTTC,CASRGGSGYEQYF
-,TRBV13,TRBJ2-6,TRBD1,TGTGCCAGCAGCATTGACAGGGGGATCTTGTTTAGCTCTGGGGCCAACGTCCTGACTTTC,CASSIDRGILFSSGANVLTF
-,TRBV15,TRBJ1-2,-,TGTGCCACCAGCAGAGAGGTTGGAGCTAACTATGGCTACACCTTC,CATSREVGANYGYTF
-,TRBV4-3,TRBJ1-6,-,TGCGCCAGCAGCCAAGATTCGCAGCTTACCTATAATTCACCCCTCCACTTT,CASSQDSQLTYNSPLHF
-,TRBV10-1,TRBJ2-5,TRBD2,TGCGCCAGCAGTGAAGGACTAGCGGGGGAAAGCCCGCAAGAGACCCAGTACTTC,CASSEGLAGESPQETQYF
-,TRBV29-1,TRBJ2-7,-,TGCAGCGTTATCTGGACAGCCCTATACGAGCAGTACTTC,CSVIWTALYEQYF
few,TRBV11-3,TRBJ2-1,TRBD2,TGTGCCAGCAGCGGGGCTAGCGGGGTATTGAGCTCCTACAATGAGCAGTTCTTC,CASSGASGVLSSYNEQFF
-,TRBV5-4,TRBJ2-7,TRBD2,TGTGCCAGCAGCTCCCCGTTTAGCGGGGGCTACGAGCAGTACTTC,CASSSPFSGGYEQYF
few,TRBV27,TRBJ2-3,-,TGTGCCAGCAGTCTACGGACGTCGGGCACAGATACGCAGTATTTT,CASSLRTSGTDTQYF
-,TRBV27,TRBJ2-7,TRBD1,TGTGCCAGCAGTCGGGACAGAGAGTGGATCCTCTACGAGCAGTACTTC,CASSRDREWILYEQYF
-,TRBV27,TRBJ1-2,-,TGTGCCAGCAGTTTGATAGGGGATGGCTATGGCTACACCTTC,CASSLIGDGYGYTF
-,TRBV27,TRBJ1-3,-,TGTGCCAGCAGTTTGCTGGGCCCGTACTCTGGAAACACCATATATTTT,CASSLLGPYSGNTIYF
-,TRBV10-2,TRBJ1-5,-,TGCGCCAGCAGTGAGGGCAGGAGGGGTAGTCAGCCCCAGCATTTT,CASSEGRRGSQPQHF
-,TRBV25-1,TRBJ2-7,-,TGTGCCAGCAGTACCCACGGGGGCCACGAGCAGTACTTC,CASSTHGGHEQYF
-,TRBV9,TRBJ1-2,-,TGTGCCAGCAGCCTCGGGACGGGGGGCTACACCTTC,CASSLGTGGYTF
once,TRBV4-2,TRBJ2-5,-,TGTGCCAGCAGCCAAGAACTCCGCACCAGTGCAGCTGGCCAGTACTTC,CASSQELRTSAAGQYF
-,TRBV4-3,TRBJ2-5,-,TGCGCCAGCAGCCAGCCTGGAGAGACCCAGTACTTC,CASSQPGETQYF
few,TRBV29-1,TRBJ2-4,TRBD1,TGCAGCGGTATCGGGACAGGGGAAAACATTCAGTACTTC,CSGIGTGENIQYF
-,TRBV15,TRBJ2-5,-,TGTGCCACCAGCAGAGGTGGCAGGGCAACCAACACGGCCCAGTACTTC,CATSRGGRATNTAQYF
once,TRBV4-1,TRBJ2-7,-,TGCGCCAGCAGCCAACCCTGGACGGGACGGAGCTCCTACGAGCAGTACTTC,CASSQPWTGRSSYEQYF
-,TRBV9,TRBJ2-1,-,TGTGCCAGCAGCGACGGAATGGACAGCTCCTACAATGAGCAGTTCTTC,CASSDGMDSSYNEQFF
-,TRBV6-1,TRBJ2-7,-,TGTGCCAGCAGTGAAGGTCCGAAATACGAGCAGTACTTC,CASSEGPKYEQYF
-,TRBV4-1,TRBJ2-2,-,TGCGCCAGCAGCCAAGTCACCACCCGTACCGGGGAGCTGTTTTTT,CASSQVTTRTGELFF
-,TRBV14,TRBJ2-3,-,TGTGCCAGCAGCCAAATGCTCGCAGATACGCAGTATTTT,CASSQMLADTQYF
few,TRBV18,TRBJ2-5,-,TGTGCCAGCTCTTTTGGGACAACCGGATTCTTGGAGACCCAGTACTTC,CASSFGTTGFLETQYF
-,TRBV7-2,TRBJ2-1,-,TGTGCCAGCAGCTTAGATATGAGCTCCTACAATGAGCAGTTCTTC,CASSLDMSSYNEQFF
-,TRBV7-8,TRBJ2-1,-,TGTGCCAGCAGCTTAGCGGAAGCTTATGATACCTACAATGAGCAGTTCTTC,CASSLAEAYDTYNEQFF
-,TRBV7-9,TRBJ2-1,TRBD2,TGTGCCAGCAGTCTTATAGCGGGGAGCTCCTACAATGAGCAGTTCTTC,CASSLIAGSSYNEQFF